Presented here are 19 T cell receptor beta chains from one specimen sequenced in a study of cytomegalovirus exposure and HLA in healthy donors. Vbeta (60) and Jbeta (13) primers were used in the PCR. The assay was immunoSEQ multiplex PCR, and TCRdb's table has in-frame clones only and misses some. This sample carries about 96,000 clones, roughly three fifths of them seen once, and the ten largest clones take 3% to 3.5%. Sequencing input: PBMCs. The source is a man between 60 and 75 years old in good health and CMV-seronegative.

The chain links TRBV19 to TRBJ1-4, with 9 bases identical to TRBD1. After removal of 5 bases from V and 0 bases from J, the junction contained 7 bases not matched to a gene. The CDR3 covers 17 residues. CDR1 and CDR2 from the germline V gene are LNHDA and SQIVND (reference sequence). The CDR3 DNA reads as TGTGCCAGTAGTTTCCGGACAGGGGCAGCAACTAATGAAAAACTGTTTTTT. Amino acid sequence: CASSFRTGAATNEKLFF. Full variable domain (outside the CDR3, taken from reference TRBV19 and TRBJ1-4): DGGITQSPKYLFRKEGQNVTLSCEQNLNHDAMYWYRQDPGQGLRLIYYSQIVNDFQKGDIAEGYSVSREKKESFPLTVTSAQKNPTAFYLCASSFRTGAATNEKLFFGSGTQLSVL.

This clone was counted between two and nine times. The chain links TRBV2 to TRBJ1-2; TRBD1 aligns across 7 bases. Germline V gene data show CDR1 as SNHLY and CDR2 as FYNNEI. The CDR3 runs to 17 residues. The V gene end was trimmed by 5 bases and the J gene end by 6 bases; junction bases not matched to a gene: 18. Here the CDR3 DNA reads TGTGCCAGCAGTCCAACACAAGGGACAGCGGTCGATGATGGCTACACCTTC. Translated, it gives CASSPTQGTAVDDGYTF.

In DNA form, the CDR3 reads TGTGCCAGCAGCGAATCCACGGAGGAGACCCAGTACTTC. It specifies CASSESTEETQYF. The V gene is TRBV9, the J gene TRBJ2-5; no clear D gene. With 3 bases removed from V and 5 bases from J, the gap between germline ends came to 11 bases. The CDR3 covers 13 residues. CDR1 and CDR2 from the germline V gene are SGDLS and YYNGEE.

The J gene is TRBJ1-6, the V gene TRBV7-6; no firm D call. Trimming left V 1 base short and J 5 bases short, with 18 bases between. CDR3 size: 18 residues. The germline V gene has CDR1 SGHVS and CDR2 FNYEAQ. The CDR3 is CASSLVATDVTDNSPLHF. The CDR3 nucleotides read TGTGCCAGCAGCTTAGTGGCCACAGACGTTACGGATAATTCACCCCTCCACTTT.

This chain links TRBV11-3 with TRBJ2-1; TRBD2 is a possible D gene (6 bases). This CDR3 is built from 16 residues. The V gene's germline CDR1 is SGHNT and CDR2 YENEEA. V was pared by 6 bases and J by 7 bases, with 22 bases between. The CDR3: CASSPGGDWSWNEQFF. The CDR3 region has the DNA TGTGCCAGCAGTCCAGGTGGGGACTGGAGCTGGAATGAGCAGTTCTTC.

This chain links TRBV28 with TRBJ2-7; D perhaps matches TRBD2 (5 bases). The CDR3 is 14 amino acids. V lost 4 bases and J lost 2, with 12 bases in between. CDR1 and CDR2 from the germline V gene are MDHEN and SYDVKM. This CDR3 reads CASSSSTSPYEQYF. CDR3 nucleotide sequence: TGTGCCAGCAGTTCCTCTACTAGTCCCTACGAGCAGTACTTC.

The chain uses TRBV10-2 and TRBJ1-3; D is unclear. CDR1 is WSHSY and CDR2 is SAAADI in the germline V gene. V was cut by 3 bases and J by 3 bases, with 15 bases left in between. This CDR3 has 16 amino acids. CDR3 amino acids: CASSEIGSAVGNTIYF. The CDR3 DNA reads TGCGCCAGCAGTGAAATTGGCAGTGCGGTTGGAAACACCATATATTTT.

The chain couples TRBV29-1 to TRBJ1-5; TRBD1 might be the D (5 bases). CDR1 is SQVTM and CDR2 is ANQGSEA in the germline V gene. CDR3 size: 13 residues. The CDR3 region is CTQRGTSNQPQHF. Here the CDR3 DNA reads TGCACCCAGCGGGGGACCAGCAATCAGCCCCAGCATTTT. The full variable domain, in which reference TRBV29-1 and TRBJ1-5 provide the parts outside the CDR3, is SAVISQKPSRDICQRGTSLTIQCQVDSQVTMMFWYRQQPGQSLTLIATANQGSEATYESGFVIDKFPISRPNLTFSTLTVSNMSPEDSSIYLCTQRGTSNQPQHFGDGTRLSIL.

This chain uses TRBV4-2 with TRBJ2-1, with 9 bases lining up with TRBD2. V gave up 0 bases and J gave up 5 bases; unmatched junction bases: 5. The CDR3 runs 16 residues. Looked up from germline, CDR1 is LGHNA and CDR2 is YNFKEQ. The CDR3 DNA is TGTGCCAGCAGCCAAGATCCAGCGGGGGGACACAATGAGCAGTTCTTC. This sequence encodes CASSQDPAGGHNEQFF.

This chain connects TRBV19 to TRBJ2-3; weak D call: TRBD1 (6 bases). CDR1 LNHDA and CDR2 SQIVND come from the germline V gene (reference sequence). This CDR3 is 16 amino acids long. The V and J ends lost 6 bases and 0 bases respectively, with 16 bases between them. CDR3 residues: CASRKQDSTSTDTQYF. For the CDR3, the DNA is TGTGCCAGTAGGAAACAGGACAGCACTAGCACAGATACGCAGTATTTT.

The table lists this clone with a count of one. The chain has TRBV18 and TRBJ2-1; 7 nucleotides match TRBD2. Losses at the gene ends were 6 bases for V and 2 bases for J; bases not matched to a gene: 4. The CDR3 runs to 14 residues. Germline values: CDR1 KGHSH, CDR2 LQKENI. CDR3 nucleotide sequence: TGTGCCAGCTCCGGACTAGGGACCTACAATGAGCAGTTCTTC. As protein: CASSGLGTYNEQFF.

J is TRBJ2-7 and V is TRBV2; 8 bases fit TRBD1. The germline V gene has CDR1 SNHLY and CDR2 FYNNEI. The CDR3 extends over 16 amino acids. Unmatched junction bases numbered 14, after V lost 6 bases and J lost 4 bases. The chain's CDR3 is CASRPTRTGSVYEQYF. The CDR3 DNA follows: TGTGCCAGCAGGCCTACTAGGACAGGGTCAGTTTACGAGCAGTACTTC.

This clone was seen just once. V gene TRBV5-8 combines with J gene TRBJ1-5; D gene uncertain. The CDR3 has 12 amino acids. Germline V gene sequence: CDR1 SGHTS, CDR2 YDEGEE. Trimming shortened V by 4 bases and J by 4 bases, and 6 bases separated the two germline ends. CDR3: CASSQINQPQHF. The CDR3 nucleotides read TGTGCCAGCAGCCAGATAAATCAGCCCCAGCATTTT.

This clone showed up just a few times. V is TRBV5-1 and J is TRBJ2-3; 13 bases are shared with TRBD2. The CDR3 runs 18 residues. The V and J ends lost 0 bases and 6 bases, in that order; junction bases with no gene match: 10. Germline CDR1 is SGHRS and CDR2 is YFSETQ. This CDR3 reads CASSLGTSGGSYPDTQYF. The CDR3 bases are TGCGCCAGCAGCTTGGGGACTAGCGGGGGCTCCTATCCGGATACGCAGTATTTT.

This clone showed up just a few times. The chain employs TRBV19 and TRBJ2-2, with TRBD2 as a possible D gene (6 bases). CDR1 and CDR2 (germline): LNHDA, SQIVND (reference sequence). The CDR3 is 14 residues long. V gave up 1 base and J gave up 8 bases, with 11 bases separating them. The DNA for the CDR3 is TGTGCCAGTAGTATAGCGGGAGCGGTAGGGGAGCTGTTTTTT. Protein: CASSIAGAVGELFF.

This clone has only one observation. The V and J genes are TRBV6-1 and TRBJ1-3; D is uncertain. CDR1 MNHNS and CDR2 SASEGT come from the germline V gene. Trimming pared 1 base from V and 3 bases from J, leaving 7 bases between. This CDR3 is 14 amino acids long. This CDR3 is CASSEGVYGNTIYF. CDR3 DNA: TGTGCCAGCAGTGAAGGCGTCTATGGAAACACCATATATTTT.

This clone was observed a few times. The CDR3 spells CASSLGGTVIDEQFF. The CDR3 nucleotides are TGTGCCAGCAGCTTAGGCGGTACGGTGATCGATGAGCAGTTCTTC. The V gene is TRBV7-9, the J gene TRBJ2-1; no definite D call. V was shortened by 1 base and J by 8 bases, with 15 bases between the two germline ends. The CDR3 has 15 amino acids. Germline V gene lookup returns CDR1 SEHNR and CDR2 FQNEAQ (reference sequence).

The gene calls are TRBV5-4 and TRBJ1-1; TRBD1 agrees at 7 bases. Unmatched junction bases numbered 5, after V lost 5 bases and J lost 1 base. The CDR3 extends over 14 amino acids. Looked up from germline, CDR1 is SGHNT and CDR2 is YYREEE (reference sequence). The CDR3 is CASSYGQENTEAFF. The CDR3, as DNA: TGTGCCAGCAGTTACGGACAGGAGAACACTGAAGCTTTCTTT. Full variable domain (outside the CDR3, taken from reference TRBV5-4 and TRBJ1-1): ETGVTQSPTHLIKTRGQQVTLRCSSQSGHNTVSWYQQALGQGPQFIFQYYREEENGRGNFPPRFSGLQFPNYSSELNVNALELDDSALYLCASSYGQENTEAFFGQGTRLTVV.

The chain is built from TRBV28 and TRBJ2-2; D may be TRBD1 (6 bases). This CDR3 comprises 14 residues. Germline-derived CDR1 and CDR2 are MDHEN and SYDVKM. Trimming left V 8 bases short and J 8 bases short, with 18 bases between. The DNA of the CDR3 is TGTGCCAGCCTCCCCCCGGGACAACTGGGGGAGCTGTTTTTT. Its protein is CASLPPGQLGELFF.